The sequence of this T cell receptor (beta chain) was determined in a study of cytomegalovirus exposure and HLA in healthy donors. General study points: It was confirmed in vitro that a few of the CMV-associated chains were specific for CMV antigens. A later analysis revealed that TCR association rates differed between HLA loci, peaking at DRB1 and bottoming out at HLA-C. When a later analysis compared HLA-associated TCR beta chains with equally common others, the HLA-associated chains turned out to be more clonally expanded and to have lower generation probabilities.

Remarks on this clone: Its specificity is unknown.

The PCR used 60 Vbeta and 13 Jbeta primers. The method was immunoSEQ multiplex PCR; TCRdb's version includes in-frame clones alone and lacks a portion of them. The repertoire holds 200,000 or so clones, with 75% to 90% as singletons. The CDR3 length is 15 residues. Germline assignment: CDR1 LNHDA and CDR2 SQIVND (reference sequence). The junction had 10 bases not matched to a gene; V was cut back by 7 bases and J by 6 bases. This TCR was recovered from a woman between 45 and 65 years old in good health and CMV-seropositive. Source material: PBMCs. V is TRBV19 and J is TRBJ1-5, with 9 bases identical to TRBD1. The CDR3 loop reads CASTTRDRVSQPQHF. The CDR3 coding sequence is TGTGCCAGTACCACACGGGACAGGGTGAGTCAGCCCCAGCATTTT.